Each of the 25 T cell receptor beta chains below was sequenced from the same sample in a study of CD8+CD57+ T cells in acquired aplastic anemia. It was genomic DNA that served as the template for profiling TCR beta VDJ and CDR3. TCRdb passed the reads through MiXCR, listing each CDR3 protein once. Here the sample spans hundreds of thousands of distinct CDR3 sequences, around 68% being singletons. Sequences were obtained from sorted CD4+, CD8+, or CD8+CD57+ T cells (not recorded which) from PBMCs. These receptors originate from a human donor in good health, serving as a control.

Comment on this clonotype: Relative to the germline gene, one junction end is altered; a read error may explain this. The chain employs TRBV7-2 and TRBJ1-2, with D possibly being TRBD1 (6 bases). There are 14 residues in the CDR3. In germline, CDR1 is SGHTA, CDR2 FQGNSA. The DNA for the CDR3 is TGTGCCAGCAGCCAACGACAGGCGAGAAACACCTTATCCTTC. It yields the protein CASSQRQARNTLSF.

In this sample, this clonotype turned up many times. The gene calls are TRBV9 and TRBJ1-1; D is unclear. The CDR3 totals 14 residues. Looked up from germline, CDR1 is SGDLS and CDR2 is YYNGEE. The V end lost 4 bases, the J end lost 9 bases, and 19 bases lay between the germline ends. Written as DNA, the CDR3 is TGTGCCAGCAGCCAACCCCGTTGGGGAGGGAAAGCTTTCTTT. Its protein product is CASSQPRWGGKAFF.

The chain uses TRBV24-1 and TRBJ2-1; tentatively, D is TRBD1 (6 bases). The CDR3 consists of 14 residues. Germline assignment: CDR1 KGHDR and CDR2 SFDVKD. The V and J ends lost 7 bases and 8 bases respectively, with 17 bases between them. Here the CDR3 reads CATRQGGRLDEQFF. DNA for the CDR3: TGTGCCACCAGACAAGGGGGACGGTTAGATGAGCAGTTCTTC.

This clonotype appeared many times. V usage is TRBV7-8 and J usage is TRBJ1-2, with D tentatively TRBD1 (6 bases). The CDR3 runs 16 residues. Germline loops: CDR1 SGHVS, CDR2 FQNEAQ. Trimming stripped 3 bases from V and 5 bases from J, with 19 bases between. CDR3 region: CASSFDPGHSRYGYTF. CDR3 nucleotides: TGTGCCAGCAGCTTCGACCCGGGACATTCTAGATATGGCTACACCTTC.

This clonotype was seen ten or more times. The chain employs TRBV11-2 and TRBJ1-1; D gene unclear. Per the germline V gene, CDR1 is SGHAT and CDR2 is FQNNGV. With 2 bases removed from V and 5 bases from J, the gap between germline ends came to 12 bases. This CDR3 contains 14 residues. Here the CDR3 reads CASSLRYGKTEAFF. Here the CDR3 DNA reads TGTGCCAGCAGCTTACGTTATGGGAAGACTGAAGCTTTCTTT.

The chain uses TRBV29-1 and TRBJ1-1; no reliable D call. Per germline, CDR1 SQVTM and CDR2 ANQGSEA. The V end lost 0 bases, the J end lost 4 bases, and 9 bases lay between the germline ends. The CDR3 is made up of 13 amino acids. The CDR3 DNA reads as TGCAGCGTTGAAGATCAGCACAGCACTGAAGCTTTCTTT. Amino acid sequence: CSVEDQHSTEAFF. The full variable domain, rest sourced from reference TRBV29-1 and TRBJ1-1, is SAVISQKPSRDICQRGTSLTIQCQVDSQVTMMFWYRQQPGQSLTLIATANQGSEATYESGFVIDKFPISRPNLTFSTLTVSNMSPEDSSIYLCSVEDQHSTEAFFGQGTRLTVV.

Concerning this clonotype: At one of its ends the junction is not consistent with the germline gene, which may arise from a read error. CDR3 in amino acids: CASSVDRGDQETQYF. The CDR3 DNA reads TGTGCCAGCAGTGTAGATAGGGGCGACCAAGAGACGCAGTACTTC. J is TRBJ2-3 and V is TRBV10-3; D is possibly TRBD1 (5 bases). The J call may be in error: the DNA end matches TRBJ2-7 better. Germline V gene sequence: CDR1 ENHRY, CDR2 SYGVKD. There are 15 residues in the CDR3.

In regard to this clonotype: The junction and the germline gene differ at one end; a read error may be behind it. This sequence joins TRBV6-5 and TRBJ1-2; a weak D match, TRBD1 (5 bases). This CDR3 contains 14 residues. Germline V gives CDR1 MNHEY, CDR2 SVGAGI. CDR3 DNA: TGTGCCGGCAGTTCGCAGGGAGGTTCGCGGGGCTACACCTTC. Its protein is CAGSSQGGSRGYTF.

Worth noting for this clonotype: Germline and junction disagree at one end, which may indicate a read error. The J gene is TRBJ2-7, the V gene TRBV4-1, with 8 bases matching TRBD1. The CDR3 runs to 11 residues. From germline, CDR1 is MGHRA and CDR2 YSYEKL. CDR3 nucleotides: TGCACCAGCAGACAGGGGCGGGAGCAGTACTTC. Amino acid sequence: CTSRQGREQYF.

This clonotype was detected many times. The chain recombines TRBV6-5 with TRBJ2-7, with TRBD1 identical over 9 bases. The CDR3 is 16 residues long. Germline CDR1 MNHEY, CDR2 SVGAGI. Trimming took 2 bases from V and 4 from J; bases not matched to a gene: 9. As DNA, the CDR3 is TGTGCCAGCAGTTACCGACCGGGACAGGGATCGTACGAGCAGTACTTC. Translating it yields CASSYRPGQGSYEQYF.

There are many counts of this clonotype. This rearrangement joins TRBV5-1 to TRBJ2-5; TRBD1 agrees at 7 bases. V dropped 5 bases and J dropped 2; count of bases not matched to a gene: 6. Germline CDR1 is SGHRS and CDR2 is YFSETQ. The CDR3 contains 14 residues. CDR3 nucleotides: TGCGCCAGCAGTAAGGGACAGTCACAAGAGACCCAGTACTTC. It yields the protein CASSKGQSQETQYF.

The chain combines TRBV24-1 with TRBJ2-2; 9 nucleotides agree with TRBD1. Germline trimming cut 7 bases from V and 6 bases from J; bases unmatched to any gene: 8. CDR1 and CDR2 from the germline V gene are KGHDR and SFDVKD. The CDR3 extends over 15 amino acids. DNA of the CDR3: TGTGCCACCAGGGCCGGGACAGGGAAAGCCGGGGAGCTGTTTTTT. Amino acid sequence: CATRAGTGKAGELFF.

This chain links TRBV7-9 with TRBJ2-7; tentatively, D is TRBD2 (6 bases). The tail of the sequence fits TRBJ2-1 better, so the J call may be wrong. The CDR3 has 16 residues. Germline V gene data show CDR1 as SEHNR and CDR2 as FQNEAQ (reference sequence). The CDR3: CATSDTREFGTNEQFF. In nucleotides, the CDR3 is TGTGCCACCAGTGATACTCGGGAGTTTGGGACCAATGAGCAGTTCTTC.

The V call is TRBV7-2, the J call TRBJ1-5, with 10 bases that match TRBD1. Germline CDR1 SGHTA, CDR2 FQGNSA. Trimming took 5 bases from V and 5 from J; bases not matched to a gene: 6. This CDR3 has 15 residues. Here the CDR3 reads CASSLQGTGDQPQHF. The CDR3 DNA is TGTGCCAGCAGCCTACAGGGGACAGGGGATCAGCCCCAGCATTTT.

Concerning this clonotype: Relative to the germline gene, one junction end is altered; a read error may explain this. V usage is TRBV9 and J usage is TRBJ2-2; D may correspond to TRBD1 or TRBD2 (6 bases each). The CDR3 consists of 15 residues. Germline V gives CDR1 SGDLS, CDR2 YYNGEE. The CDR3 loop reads CASSLQGGTTGELFF. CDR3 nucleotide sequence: TGCGCCAGCAGTTTACAGGGAGGAACCACCGGGGAGCTGTTTTTT. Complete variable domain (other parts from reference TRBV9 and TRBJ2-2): DSGVTQTPKHLITATGQRVTLRCSPRSGDLSVYWYQQSLDQGLQFLIQYYNGEERAKGNILERFSAQQFPDLHSELNLSSLELGDSALYFCASSLQGGTTGELFFGEGSRLTVL.

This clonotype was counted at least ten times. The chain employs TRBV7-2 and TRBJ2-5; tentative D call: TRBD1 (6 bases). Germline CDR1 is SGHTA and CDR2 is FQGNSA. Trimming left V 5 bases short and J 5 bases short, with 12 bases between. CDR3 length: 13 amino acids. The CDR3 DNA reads TGTGCCAGCAGCATACAGGGTTCGGAGACCCAGTACTTC. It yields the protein CASSIQGSETQYF.

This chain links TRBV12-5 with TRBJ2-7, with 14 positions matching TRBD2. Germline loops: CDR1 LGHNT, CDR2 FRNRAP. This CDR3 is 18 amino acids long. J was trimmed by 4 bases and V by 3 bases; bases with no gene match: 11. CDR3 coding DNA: TGTGCTAGTGGTTTAGCGCTTCCGGGACTAGCGGGGGCATACGAGCAGTACTTC. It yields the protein CASGLALPGLAGAYEQYF.

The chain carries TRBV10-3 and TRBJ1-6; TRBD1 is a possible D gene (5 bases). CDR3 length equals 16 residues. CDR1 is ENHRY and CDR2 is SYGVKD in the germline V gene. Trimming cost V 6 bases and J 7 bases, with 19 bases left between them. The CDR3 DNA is TGTGCCATCAGCGCAATGCCGGGGGAAGACAATTCACCCCTCCACTTT. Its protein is CAISAMPGEDNSPLHF.

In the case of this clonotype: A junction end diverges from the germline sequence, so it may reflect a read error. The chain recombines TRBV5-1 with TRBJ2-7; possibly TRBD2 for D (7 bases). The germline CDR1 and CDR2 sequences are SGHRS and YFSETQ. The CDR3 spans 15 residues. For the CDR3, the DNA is TGTGCCACCAGCTTGGTGCGCGGGGGCTGCTACGAGCAGTACTTC. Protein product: CATSLVRGGCYEQYF.

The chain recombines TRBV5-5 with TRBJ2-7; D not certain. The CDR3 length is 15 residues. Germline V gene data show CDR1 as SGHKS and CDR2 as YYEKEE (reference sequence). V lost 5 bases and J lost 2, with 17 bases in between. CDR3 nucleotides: TGTGCCAGCAGATTAGTACCGGGTCCAACCTACGAGCAGTACTTC. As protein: CASRLVPGPTYEQYF.

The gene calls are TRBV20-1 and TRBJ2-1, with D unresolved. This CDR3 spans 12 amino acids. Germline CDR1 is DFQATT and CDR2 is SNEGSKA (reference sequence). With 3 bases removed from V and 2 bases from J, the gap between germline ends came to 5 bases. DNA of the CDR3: TGCAGTGCTAGGAACCCCTACAATGAGCAGTTCTTC. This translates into CSARNPYNEQFF.

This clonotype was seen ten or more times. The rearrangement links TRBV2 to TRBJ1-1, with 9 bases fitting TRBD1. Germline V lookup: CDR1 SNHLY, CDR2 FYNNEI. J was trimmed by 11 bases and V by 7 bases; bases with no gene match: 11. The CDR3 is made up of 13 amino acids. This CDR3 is CASKDTGGLIAFF. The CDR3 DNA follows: TGTGCCAGCAAGGATACAGGGGGCCTTATTGCTTTCTTT.

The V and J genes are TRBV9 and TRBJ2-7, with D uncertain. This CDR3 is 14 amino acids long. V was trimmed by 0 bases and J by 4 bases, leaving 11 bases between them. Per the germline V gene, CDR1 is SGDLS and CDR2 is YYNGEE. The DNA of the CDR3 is TGTGCCAGCAGCGTAGGGCCGACGATATACGAGCAGTACTTC. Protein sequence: CASSVGPTIYEQYF.

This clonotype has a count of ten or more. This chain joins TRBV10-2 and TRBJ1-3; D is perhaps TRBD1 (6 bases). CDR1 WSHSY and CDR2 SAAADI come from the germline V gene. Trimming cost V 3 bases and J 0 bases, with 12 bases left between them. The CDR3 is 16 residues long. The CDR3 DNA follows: TGCGCCAGCAGTGAAATCCAGGGGTTCTCTGGAAACACCATATATTTT. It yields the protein CASSEIQGFSGNTIYF.

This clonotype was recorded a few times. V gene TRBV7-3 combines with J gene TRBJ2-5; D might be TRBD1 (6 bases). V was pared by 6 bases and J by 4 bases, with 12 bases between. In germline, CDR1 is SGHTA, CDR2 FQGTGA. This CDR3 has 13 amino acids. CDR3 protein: CASSFSGAETQYF. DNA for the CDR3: TGTGCCAGCAGTTTTTCAGGGGCAGAGACCCAGTACTTC.